The 6 T cell receptor beta chains below were found in one sample sequenced in a study of blood T cell repertoires in COVID-19. The table came from immunoSEQ multiplex PCR; TCRdb's copy has only in-frame clones and leaves some out. The table includes around 380,000 clones, over 75% detected once. Sequenced input: PBMCs or T cells enriched from blood (not recorded which). The receptors were sampled from a man in his thirties or forties who had recovered from COVID-19.

The chain is built from TRBV23-1 and TRBJ1-1; tentative D call: TRBD1 (6 bases). TRBV23-1 is an ORF, and what it does is uncertain. V shed 5 bases and J shed 0 bases, with 22 bases lying between them. The CDR3 has 18 amino acids. DNA for the CDR3: TGCGCCAGCAGTTACAGGGAGCAGGGAGTCTTTATGAACACTGAAGCTTTCTTT. It yields the protein CASSYREQGVFMNTEAFF.

The chain uses TRBV6-5 and TRBJ2-7, with D maybe TRBD1 (6 bases). This CDR3 region has 14 residues. Trimming cost V 6 bases and J 2 bases, with 14 bases left between them. Germline CDR1 and CDR2: MNHEY and SVGAGI. CDR3 DNA sequence: TGTGCCAGCAGCGATTACAGGGCCGCCTACGAGCAGTACTTC. Residues: CASSDYRAAYEQYF.

The rearrangement uses TRBV27 and TRBJ1-1; no clear D gene. This CDR3 comprises 14 residues. Trimming took off 4 bases at V and 1 base at J, with 10 bases between the two ends. The germline CDR1 and CDR2 sequences are MNHEY and SMNVEV (reference sequence). The CDR3: CASSSPRPNTEAFF. The CDR3 nucleotides are TGTGCCAGCAGTTCCCCGAGGCCGAACACTGAAGCTTTCTTT.

The CDR3 is CSVEPGDGNTIYF. Here the CDR3 DNA reads TGCAGCGTTGAACCGGGGGACGGAAACACCATATATTTT. V is TRBV29-1 and J is TRBJ1-3; weak D call: TRBD1 (5 bases). V was clipped by 2 bases and J by 4 bases, with 9 bases between them. Germline V gene data show CDR1 as SQVTM and CDR2 as ANQGSEA. The CDR3 covers 13 residues.

This chain links TRBV19 with TRBJ1-5; D is unresolved. CDR3 length: 14 amino acids. The V end lost 8 bases, the J end lost 0 bases, and 11 bases lay between the germline ends. Germline lookup yields CDR1 LNHDA and CDR2 SQIVND (reference sequence). The CDR3 protein is CASEYSHSNQPQHF. CDR3 in DNA: TGTGCCAGTGAATACAGCCATAGCAATCAGCCCCAGCATTTT.

CDR3 protein: CASSAGTGTTDTQYF. Here the CDR3 DNA reads TGTGCCAGCTCAGCCGGGACAGGGACTACAGATACGCAGTATTTT. This sequence joins TRBV18 and TRBJ2-3; 9 bases map to TRBD1. This CDR3 spans 15 amino acids. The V gene's germline CDR1 is KGHSH and CDR2 LQKENI. Unmatched junction bases numbered 6, after V lost 5 bases and J lost 3 bases.